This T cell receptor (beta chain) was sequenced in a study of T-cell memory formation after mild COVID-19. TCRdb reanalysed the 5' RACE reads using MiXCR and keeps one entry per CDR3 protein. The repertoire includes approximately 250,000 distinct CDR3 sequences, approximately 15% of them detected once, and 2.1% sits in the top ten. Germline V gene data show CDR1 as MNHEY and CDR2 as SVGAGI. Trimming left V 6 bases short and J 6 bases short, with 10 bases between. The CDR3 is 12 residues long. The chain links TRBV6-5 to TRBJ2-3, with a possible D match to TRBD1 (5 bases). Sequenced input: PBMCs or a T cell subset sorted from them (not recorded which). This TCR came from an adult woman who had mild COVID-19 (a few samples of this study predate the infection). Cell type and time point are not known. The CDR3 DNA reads TGTGCCAGCAGGAACAGGAAGGATACGCAGTATTTT. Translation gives CASRNRKDTQYF.